This TCR beta chain originates from a study of blood T cell repertoires in COVID-19. The V gene lost 1 base and the J gene lost 1 base, with 8 bases spanning the gap. This CDR3 spans 14 amino acids. Per the germline V gene, CDR1 is SGDLS and CDR2 is YYNGEE. The repertoire was sequenced with immunoSEQ multiplex PCR; TCRdb's copy has only in-frame clones and lacks some. Counted here are over 200,000 clones, approximately 82% occurring once; the ten biggest clones make up about 2.1%. Sequencing input: peripheral blood. This receptor was taken from a man aged 40-49 years who had recovered from COVID-19. V usage is TRBV9 and J usage is TRBJ1-1; D remains ambiguous. In DNA form, the CDR3 reads TGTGCCAGCAGCGTAAGCGGTGGGAACACTGAAGCTTTCTTT. Translating gives CASSVSGGNTEAFF.